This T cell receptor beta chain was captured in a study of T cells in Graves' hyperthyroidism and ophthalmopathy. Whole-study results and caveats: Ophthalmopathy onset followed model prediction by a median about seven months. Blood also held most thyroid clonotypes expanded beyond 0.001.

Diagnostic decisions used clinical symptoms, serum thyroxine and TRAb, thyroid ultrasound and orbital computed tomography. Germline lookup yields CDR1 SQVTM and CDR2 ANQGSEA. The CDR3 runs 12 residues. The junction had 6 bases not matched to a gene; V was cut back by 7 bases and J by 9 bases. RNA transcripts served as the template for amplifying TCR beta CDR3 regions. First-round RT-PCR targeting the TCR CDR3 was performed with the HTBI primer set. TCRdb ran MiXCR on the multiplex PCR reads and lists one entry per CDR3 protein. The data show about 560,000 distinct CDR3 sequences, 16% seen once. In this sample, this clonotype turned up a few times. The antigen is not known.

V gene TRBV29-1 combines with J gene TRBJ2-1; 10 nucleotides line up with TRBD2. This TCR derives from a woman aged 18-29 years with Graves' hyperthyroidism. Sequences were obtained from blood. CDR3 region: CSASGRSGEQFF. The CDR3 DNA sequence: TGCAGCGCTAGCGGGAGATCGGGTGAGCAGTTCTTC.